This passage covers 6 T cell receptor beta chains from one sample sequenced in a study of shared clonotypes between healthy human individuals. The data were produced by immunoSEQ multiplex PCR, yet TCRdb's version contains in-frame clones alone and is incomplete. The sample records over a million clones, more than 65% being singletons. The sample was memory CD4+ T cells sorted from blood. The subset is: CD45RA-negative fraction. The receptor source for this set is a man aged 18 to 29 in good health.

This chain uses TRBV7-8 with TRBJ1-2; TRBD1 might be the D (6 bases). Germline loops: CDR1 SGHVS, CDR2 FQNEAQ. The CDR3 sequence is 15 residues long. Trimming removed 0 bases at V and 2 bases at J, with 10 bases between. The CDR3 DNA reads TGTGCCAGCAGCTTAGCCCTAGACAGGAACTATGGCTACACCTTC. Translation gives CASSLALDRNYGYTF. Variable domain in full (rest from reference TRBV7-8 and TRBJ1-2): GAGVSQSPRYKVAKRGQDVALRCDPISGHVSLFWYQQALGQGPEFLTYFQNEAQLDKSGLPSDRFFAERPEGSVSTLKIQRTQQEDSAVYLCASSLALDRNYGYTFGSGTRLTVV.

The chain recombines TRBV28 with TRBJ2-4; the match to TRBD1 covers 8 bases. The CDR3 runs 17 residues. The V gene end was trimmed by 6 bases and the J gene end by 0 bases; junction bases not matched to a gene: 10. Germline V gene sequence: CDR1 MDHEN, CDR2 SYDVKM. CDR3 in DNA: TGTGCCAGCAGCACGCCCACAGGGGGTTTAGCCAAAAACATTCAGTACTTC. Its protein product is CASSTPTGGLAKNIQYF.

In nucleotides, the CDR3 is TGTGCCAGCAGTTCGGTCCGGGACCCCCCCTACGAGCAGTACTTC. Its translation is CASSSVRDPPYEQYF. V is TRBV27 and J is TRBJ2-7; D may match TRBD1 or TRBD2 (5 bases each). The V end lost 4 bases, the J end lost 2 bases, and 15 bases lay between the germline ends. CDR1 is MNHEY and CDR2 is SMNVEV in the germline V gene (reference sequence). CDR3 size: 15 residues.

The table lists this clone with a few counts. The chain uses TRBV5-1 and TRBJ2-2; no reliable D call. V was clipped by 4 bases and J by 7 bases, with 14 bases between them. The CDR3 spans 14 residues. Germline V gives CDR1 SGHRS, CDR2 YFSETQ. In DNA form, the CDR3 reads TGCGCCAGCAGCCTCACCCAGAAAGGCGGGGAGCTGTTTTTT. Translated, it gives CASSLTQKGGELFF.

The V and J genes are TRBV28 and TRBJ2-7, with D hard to call. This CDR3 has 14 amino acids. Germline values: CDR1 MDHEN, CDR2 SYDVKM. The ends were cut back, 2 bases at V and 0 bases at J, with 8 bases in the middle. CDR3 in amino acids: CASSLVHSSYEQYF. The CDR3 DNA follows: TGTGCCAGCAGTTTAGTTCACAGCTCCTACGAGCAGTACTTC.

The chain couples TRBV5-1 to TRBJ2-5; D gene ambiguous. With 0 bases removed from V and 5 bases from J, the gap between germline ends came to 11 bases. Germline CDR1 reads SGHRS; CDR2 reads YFSETQ. The CDR3 is 14 amino acids. The CDR3 sequence is CASSLVPSYETQYF. The CDR3 coding sequence is TGCGCCAGCAGCTTGGTGCCGTCCTACGAGACCCAGTACTTC.